This T cell receptor (beta chain) originates from a study of T cells after yellow fever vaccination. TCRdb redid the calling of the 5' RACE reads with MiXCR, one entry per CDR3 protein. The sample yields more than 300,000 distinct CDR3 sequences, 3.5% to 5% seen once. This clonotype has more than one count but fewer than ten. Trimming removed 1 base from V and 1 base from J; junction bases left unmatched: 10. The CDR3 spans 19 residues. This sample comprised PBMCs, obtained 15 days after the yellow fever booster vaccination. The TCR sequence derives from a man aged 18 to 29 who received the YFV17D yellow fever vaccine. The V call is TRBV12-3 or TRBV12-4, the J call TRBJ2-6; the match to TRBD1 covers 7 bases. The CDR3 is CASSLGRDREISGANVLTF. CDR3 nucleotides: TGTGCCAGCAGTTTAGGGAGAGACAGGGAAATTTCTGGGGCCAACGTCCTGACTTTC.